This T cell receptor beta chain was identified in a study of blood T cells in healthy people across ages (dated by TCRdb to the mid-2010s). Study-wide context: In model experiments, roughly one uniquely barcoded TCR beta cDNA molecule per two T cells was captured by template switching. The study measured age-related changes in TCR beta repertoire diversity using deep sequencing normalized with unique cDNA molecular identifiers. The donors were divided into four age groups: young (average approximately 17 years), middle-aged (about 41), aged (approximately 62) and long-lived (roughly 88). To avoid experimental bias, donors of different ages were randomly spread across the sequencing lanes. For two donors (one aged 18 to 30 and one aged 80 or older), the study analyzed two additional independent replicas of 1 million unique cDNA reads from the same blood draw.

V was cut back by 0 bases and J by 0 bases, leaving a gap of 12 bases between them. Reading the germline V gene (reference sequence) gives CDR1 DFQATT and CDR2 SNEGSKA. The cysteine opens and the phenylalanine closes a CDR3 of 16 amino acids. Only CDR3 DNA is held: 48 bases, read in frame from base 1. The 40 or so donors, aged 6 to 90 years, were systemically healthy Caucasian individuals from Russia. About 9.8 milliliters of peripheral blood were drawn from each donor into EDTA-treated Vacutainer tubes. PBMCs were isolated by Ficoll-Paque density-gradient centrifugation, with at least 7 million obtained per sample. Trizol reagent was used to extract total RNA from the PBMCs, yielding at least 5 micrograms per sample. For every donor, an aliquot of PBMCs went through flow cytometry to measure the percentages of naive CD45RAhigh/CD27high T cells. Libraries were made using 5' RACE. Sequencing instrument: Illumina HiSeq 2500. A second PCR of 7 to 11 cycles was performed with a sample-barcoded 5' primer and a J-beta primer mix. A template-switch 5' adaptor carrying 12 random nucleotides introduced a unique molecular identifier onto each TCR beta cDNA molecule. Each sample yielded at least 2.5 million CDR3-containing paired-end reads. The Mint cDNA synthesis kit, primed by a TRBC-specific oligonucleotide, was used to synthesize first-strand cDNA from all RNA. All cDNA was treated with uracil-DNA glycosylase and then went through a first 18-cycle PCR with the universal primers M1SS and BC2_uni_R. In the authors' own workflow: Normalization of each sample was performed by random selection of 1 million high-quality reads, each carrying a distinct molecular identifier. Instead of being binned into consensus sequences, reads that shared molecular identifiers were thrown out. MiTCR, with a Q25 quality threshold and the strictest error-elimination algorithm, was used for CDR3 identification, clonotype clustering and error correction. A nonparametric unseen species model using Euler transformation provided a lower-bound estimate of total TCR beta diversity. TCRdb cleaned the public reads at Q25 with fastp, built clones with MiXCR and kept in-frame beta chains. Rows with a matching CDR3 protein are joined into one entry that keeps the most common DNA and genes. These V and J calls are TCRdb output, not the study's own analysis. This sample holds roughly 800,000 distinct CDR3 sequences; 55% to 75% were observed only once. Of the sample, 20% to 25% falls within the top ten clones.

The paper as a whole reports these results and caveats: Observed TCR beta diversity per million T cells fell roughly linearly with age, and a significant reduction was already apparent by age around 36. Bulk unsorted PBMC profiling prevented conclusive comparison of naive and antigen-experienced compartments. A strong correlation was found between observed TCR beta diversity and the percentage of naive T cells measured by flow cytometry. The long-lived group showed more naive CD4+ T cells, fewer expanded clones and increased TCR diversity than the aged group, suggesting age selection. Donor CMV infection status was unknown, potentially confounding age-related changes in expanded clonotypes. Total diversity estimates from one million sequenced T cells were considered lower bounds and underestimates.

This clonotype was found once. Its binding antigen is unknown. The record has no base qualities; no much larger clone is one base away. The sequence was obtained from a man younger than 40 in good health. The V and J genes are TRBV20-1 and TRBJ1-5; the D gene lacks a confident call. Sequences were obtained from blood. The CDR3: CSARETATHSNQPQHF. At the DNA level, the sequence is TGCAGTGCTAGAGAAACGGCGACCCATAGCAATCAGCCCCAGCATTTT.